The next 11 T cell receptor beta chains were all read from a single sample in a study of blood T cell repertoires in COVID-19. Some clones are missing from TCRdb's copy, which holds only in-frame ones; the method was immunoSEQ multiplex PCR. The data contain about 300,000 clones, roughly 88% of them singletons. Specimen: peripheral blood. These receptor sequences come from a woman aged 25 to 39 with COVID-19, enrolled during active disease.

The chain joins TRBV28 to TRBJ1-2; 10 nucleotides match TRBD1. The CDR3 contains 15 residues. From germline, CDR1 is MDHEN and CDR2 SYDVKM. Trimming removed 5 bases from V and 7 bases from J; junction bases left unmatched: 10. In DNA form, the CDR3 reads TGTGCCAGCAGTGGCCTCGGGACAGGGGTTCCTGGCTACACCTTC. It codes for CASSGLGTGVPGYTF.

In this sample, this clone turned up once. The chain is built from TRBV7-9 and TRBJ1-2; TRBD1 matches at 7 bases. J gave up 7 bases and V 0 bases, and 2 bases lay outside the gene matches. Germline assignment: CDR1 SEHNR and CDR2 FQNEAQ (reference sequence). The CDR3 runs to 13 residues. The CDR3 loop is CASSLAWDSGYTF. CDR3 in DNA: TGTGCCAGCAGCTTAGCGTGGGACAGTGGCTACACCTTC. The full variable domain, with the rest looked up from reference TRBV7-9 and TRBJ1-2, is DTGVSQNPRHKITKRGQNVTFRCDPISEHNRLYWYRQTLGQGPEFLTYFQNEAQLEKSRLLSDRFSAERPKGSFSTLEIQRTEQGDSAMYLCASSLAWDSGYTFGSGTRLTVV.

The rearrangement links TRBV10-3 to TRBJ1-2, with TRBD1 matching 8 bases. This CDR3 contains 15 residues. With 2 bases clipped from V and 2 bases from J, the junction kept 4 bases outside the gene matches. Germline V CDR1 and CDR2: ENHRY, SYGVKD. The CDR3 DNA reads TGTGCCATCAGTGAGCCCGGACAGGGCAACTATGGCTACACCTTC. It is translated as CAISEPGQGNYGYTF.

This clone has more than one count but fewer than ten. The rearrangement joins TRBV6-1 to TRBJ1-4; unclear D gene. V lost 2 bases and J lost 0, with 7 bases in between. Per germline, CDR1 MNHNS and CDR2 SASEGT. The CDR3 loop spans 15 amino acids. CDR3 residues: CASSENRATNEKLFF. CDR3 nucleotides: TGTGCCAGCAGTGAAAATAGAGCAACTAATGAAAAACTGTTTTTT.

The chain is built from TRBV7-8 and TRBJ1-2, with TRBD1 matching 8 bases. There are 14 residues in the CDR3. Germline V CDR1 and CDR2: SGHVS, FQNEAQ. V dropped 0 bases and J dropped 7; count of bases not matched to a gene: 4. CDR3 sequence (DNA): TGTGCCAGCAGCTTAGCGGACAGGGCCGGTGGCTACACCTTC. It codes for CASSLADRAGGYTF. The full variable domain, completed using reference TRBV7-8 and TRBJ1-2, is GAGVSQSPRYKVAKRGQDVALRCDPISGHVSLFWYQQALGQGPEFLTYFQNEAQLDKSGLPSDRFFAERPEGSVSTLKIQRTQQEDSAVYLCASSLADRAGGYTFGSGTRLTVV.

This clone was seen once. The chain couples TRBV9 to TRBJ2-5; D perhaps matches TRBD1 (5 bases). V was pared by 0 bases and J by 4 bases, with 16 bases between. Germline CDR1 reads SGDLS; CDR2 reads YYNGEE. CDR3 length equals 16 residues. The CDR3 reads CASSVEAGRGRETQYF. In DNA, the CDR3 is TGTGCCAGCAGCGTAGAGGCAGGTAGGGGTAGAGAGACCCAGTACTTC.

This chain links TRBV7-2 with TRBJ1-1; 8 bases match TRBD1. Germline V CDR1 and CDR2: SGHTA, FQGNSA. There are 17 residues in the CDR3. J gave up 0 bases and V 3 bases, and 9 bases lay outside the gene matches. CDR3 protein: CASSLLRGQRLNTEAFF. Written as DNA, the CDR3 is TGTGCCAGCAGCTTGCTCAGGGGGCAAAGGTTGAACACTGAAGCTTTCTTT.

The J gene is TRBJ2-3, the V gene TRBV5-5; 11 nucleotides agree with TRBD2. Germline-derived CDR1 and CDR2 are SGHKS and YYEKEE (reference sequence). The CDR3 has 15 amino acids. V lost 3 bases and J lost 1; bases outside the gene matches: 1. In DNA form, the CDR3 reads TGTGCCAGCAGCTCGGGACTAGCGGGCACAGATACGCAGTATTTT. Its translation is CASSSGLAGTDTQYF.

The genes are TRBV6-5 and TRBJ2-4; D gene uncertain. Germline-derived CDR1 and CDR2 are MNHEY and SVGAGI. V lost 5 bases to trimming and J lost 6 bases, with 11 bases between them. The CDR3 totals 13 residues. CDR3 in DNA: TGTGCCAGCAGTAGTGACACCTTAAACATTCAGTACTTC. Its translation: CASSSDTLNIQYF.

This rearrangement joins TRBV10-3 to TRBJ1-1; TRBD1 is a possible D gene (5 bases). Deletions cut 3 bases from V and 4 bases from J, with 12 bases between. Germline V lookup: CDR1 ENHRY, CDR2 SYGVKD. The CDR3 covers 14 residues. The CDR3 loop is CAISDPDSATEAFF. CDR3 sequence (DNA): TGTGCCATCAGTGATCCCGACAGCGCCACTGAAGCTTTCTTT.

V is TRBV2 and J is TRBJ2-7; 8 nucleotides line up with TRBD2. Germline values: CDR1 SNHLY, CDR2 FYNNEI. Trimming at V came to 7 bases and at J to 6 bases, leaving 14 bases not matched to a gene. The CDR3 length is 15 residues. CDR3 DNA sequence: TGTGCCAGCACCCGAGAGGGACTAGGGTTCAGCGAGCAGTACTTC. The encoded protein is CASTREGLGFSEQYF.